This T cell receptor beta chain was retrieved from a study of post-analysis software for immune sequencing data. Findings and caveats of the study: Controls had lower frequencies than patients of four or five TRBV segments, which included TRBV5-6, TRBV5-1 and TRBV20-1. Controls significantly exceeded multiple sclerosis patients in normalized Chao1 diversity.

This clonotype has just a few counts. Antigen specificity is unknown. There are 12 residues in the CDR3. Trimming removed 10 bases from V and 5 bases from J; junction bases left unmatched: 8. Germline assignment: CDR1 SEHNR and CDR2 FQNEAQ (reference sequence). The library was made from cDNA and included unique molecular identifiers. TCRdb fed the PCR reads into MiXCR, producing one record per CDR3 protein. The sample holds about 770,000 distinct CDR3 sequences, just over 45% seen once. Sequences were obtained from blood. The receptor's source is a girl aged 10 to 17 with multiple sclerosis. The chain links TRBV7-9 to TRBJ2-7; 7 bases agree with TRBD2. The CDR3 bases are TGTGCCACCCGGGGAGGGAGCCACGAGCAGTACTTC. Translating it yields CATRGGSHEQYF.